The TCR beta chain described here comes from a study of low-dose radiotherapy and immunotherapy resistance in tumors. Study overall: Participants were given intravenous cyclophosphamide 200 mg/m2 every two weeks, one day before radiation and immunotherapy. Oral aspirin at 300 mg was taken daily by patients for four cycles, beginning on cycle 1 day 1.

TRAV- and TRBV-specific primers were used for first-strand cDNA, which covered alpha and beta chains. TCR amplification used around 20 PCR cycles, a constant-region primer and a V-primer adapter. The mRNA that was isolated underwent amplification by in vitro transcription. Via MiXCR, TCRdb re-called the reads, giving one row per CDR3 protein. The sample lists around 64,000 distinct CDR3 sequences, around 27% occurring once. Time point: before trial treatment. Donors were administered nivolumab, ipilimumab, aspirin and low-dose cyclophosphamide, together with low-dose radiotherapy. This clonotype showed up many times. CDR1 SGHVS and CDR2 FQNEAQ come from the germline V gene. The CDR3 has 13 residues. V lost 1 base to trimming and J lost 9 bases, with 10 bases between them.

The rearrangement links TRBV7-8 to TRBJ2-1, with D hard to call. The source of this sequence is a male donor with rectosigmoid adenocarcinoma. Sequencing was performed on PBMCs, taken before treatment. CDR3 region: CASSLGFSSEQFF. CDR3 coding DNA: TGTGCCAGCAGCTTAGGATTTTCGAGTGAGCAGTTCTTC. The variable domain in full, completed from reference TRBV7-8 and TRBJ2-1, reads GAGVSQSPRYKVAKRGQDVALRCDPISGHVSLFWYQQALGQGPEFLTYFQNEAQLDKSGLPSDRFFAERPEGSVSTLKIQRTQQEDSAVYLCASSLGFSSEQFFGPGTRLTVL.